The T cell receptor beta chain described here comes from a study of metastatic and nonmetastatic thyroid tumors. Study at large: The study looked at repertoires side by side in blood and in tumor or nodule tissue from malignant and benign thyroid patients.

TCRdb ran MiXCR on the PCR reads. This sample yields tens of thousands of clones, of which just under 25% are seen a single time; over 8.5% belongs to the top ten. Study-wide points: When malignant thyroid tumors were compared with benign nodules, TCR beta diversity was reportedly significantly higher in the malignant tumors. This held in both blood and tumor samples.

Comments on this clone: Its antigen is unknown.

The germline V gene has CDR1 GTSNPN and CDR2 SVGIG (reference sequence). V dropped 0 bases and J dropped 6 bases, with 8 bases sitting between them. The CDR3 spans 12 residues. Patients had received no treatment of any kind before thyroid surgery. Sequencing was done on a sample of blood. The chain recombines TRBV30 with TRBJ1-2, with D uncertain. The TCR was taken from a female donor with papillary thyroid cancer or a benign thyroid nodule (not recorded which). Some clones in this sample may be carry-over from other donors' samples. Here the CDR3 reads CAWSVRGHGYTF. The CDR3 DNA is TGTGCCTGGAGTGTACGTGGACATGGCTACACCTTC.